The 10 T cell receptor beta chains reported below all come from one sample, sequenced in a study of blood T cell repertoires in COVID-19 (dated by TCRdb to the early 2020s). Libraries were prepared through the immunoSEQ multiplex PCR assay. TCRdb carries this immuneACCESS record with in-frame sequences only. Its versions omit some clonotypes, under half of them owing to an unresolved V gene in the studies checked, with the rest unexplained. For this sample there are about 430,000 clones; approximately 90% appear just once. The ten largest clones represent roughly 1.4% of the sample. Sequencing was carried out using PBMCs or T cells enriched from blood (not recorded which). These receptors were collected from a woman aged 18-30 years who had been exposed to COVID-19.

This clone has a single count. The chain has TRBV4-1 and TRBJ2-3, with D unclear. Trimming took off 0 bases at V and 3 bases at J, with 7 bases between the two ends. The CDR3 totals 14 residues. CDR1 is MGHRA and CDR2 is YSYEKL in the germline V gene. As DNA, the CDR3 is TGCGCCAGCAGCCAAGAGCGACAAACAGATACGCAGTATTTT. As protein: CASSQERQTDTQYF.

The CDR3 sequence is CASSVEPGQGVPGYTF. CDR3 DNA: TGTGCCAGCAGCGTAGAGCCGGGACAGGGGGTACCCGGCTACACCTTC. The V and J genes are TRBV9 and TRBJ1-2; 11 nucleotides align to TRBD1. This CDR3 has 16 amino acids. Germline V gene sequence: CDR1 SGDLS, CDR2 YYNGEE. V dropped 0 bases and J dropped 8; count of bases not matched to a gene: 9.

This chain links TRBV27 with TRBJ1-4, with a possible D match to TRBD1 (5 bases). The germline V gene encodes CDR1 MNHEY and CDR2 SMNVEV (reference sequence). With 7 bases removed from V and 7 bases from J, the gap between germline ends came to 13 bases. The CDR3 has 13 residues. CDR3 DNA sequence: TGTGCCAGCACGGGTGGCGGGGGTGAAAAACTGTTTTTT. It specifies CASTGGGGEKLFF.

V is TRBV7-6 and J is TRBJ2-5; perhaps TRBD1 as D (6 bases). The CDR3 runs to 14 residues. Trimming stripped 1 base from V and 5 bases from J, with 11 bases between. The germline CDR1 and CDR2 sequences are SGHVS and FNYEAQ. The CDR3: CASSLDRVRETQYF. The CDR3 DNA reads as TGTGCCAGCAGCTTAGACAGGGTGCGGGAGACCCAGTACTTC.

The chain links TRBV19 to TRBJ1-6; D may be TRBD1 (6 bases). The CDR3 is made up of 14 amino acids. V shed 4 bases and J shed 6 bases, with 10 bases lying between them. Germline CDR1 and CDR2: LNHDA and SQIVND (reference sequence). The CDR3 DNA follows: TGTGCCAGTAGTAACAGGGAAATTAATTCACCCCTCCACTTT. Translating it yields CASSNREINSPLHF.

The CDR3 coding sequence is TGTGCCAGCAGCCAACTAGCGGGGGGCAACAATGAGCAGTTCTTC. The encoded protein is CASSQLAGGNNEQFF. The chain joins TRBV4-2 to TRBJ2-1, with 11 positions matching TRBD2. This CDR3 region has 15 residues. The J segment lost 5 bases and the V segment lost 2 bases, leaving 2 bases of the junction unmatched. Per germline, CDR1 LGHNA and CDR2 YNFKEQ.

For the CDR3, the DNA is TGTGCCAGCAATCAGGACAGGGAGATCTTCCTCCACTTT. Its protein product is CASNQDREIFLHF. J is TRBJ1-6 and V is TRBV28; 8 bases fit TRBD1. Germline V gives CDR1 MDHEN, CDR2 SYDVKM. The V segment lost 7 bases and the J segment 15 bases; nucleotides outside the gene matches: 11. The CDR3 has 13 amino acids.

The V and J genes are TRBV7-3 and TRBJ2-2; 9 nucleotides agree with TRBD1. CDR3 length equals 16 residues. V lost 5 bases and J lost 4; bases outside the gene matches: 8. The germline V gene encodes CDR1 SGHTA and CDR2 FQGTGA. Here the CDR3 reads CASSPSRDRATGELFF. CDR3 in DNA: TGTGCCAGCAGCCCGTCCCGGGACAGGGCCACCGGGGAGCTGTTTTTT.

The chain couples TRBV27 to TRBJ2-7; 11 bases line up with TRBD1. Germline CDR1 and CDR2: MNHEY and SMNVEV (reference sequence). The CDR3 is made up of 15 amino acids. After removal of 5 bases from V and 7 bases from J, the junction contained 10 bases not matched to a gene. The CDR3 is CASSPGTGGLGEQYF. The CDR3 bases are TGTGCCAGCAGTCCCGGGACAGGGGGATTGGGTGAGCAGTACTTC.

This chain links TRBV19 with TRBJ1-5; D is undetermined. V shed 0 bases and J shed 5 bases, with 5 bases lying between them. There are 13 residues in the CDR3. Germline V gene lookup returns CDR1 LNHDA and CDR2 SQIVND (reference sequence). CDR3 DNA sequence: TGTGCCAGTAGTATAGATCCAGATCAGCCCCAGCATTTT. Its translation is CASSIDPDQPQHF.